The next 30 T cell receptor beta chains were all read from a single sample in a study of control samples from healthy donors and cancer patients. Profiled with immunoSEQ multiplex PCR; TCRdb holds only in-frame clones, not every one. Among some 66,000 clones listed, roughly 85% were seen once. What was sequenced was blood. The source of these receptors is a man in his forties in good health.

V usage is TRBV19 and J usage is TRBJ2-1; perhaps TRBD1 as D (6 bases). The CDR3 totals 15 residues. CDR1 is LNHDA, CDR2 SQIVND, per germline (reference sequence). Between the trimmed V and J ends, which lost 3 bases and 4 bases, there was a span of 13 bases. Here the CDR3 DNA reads TGTGCCAGTAGTATGTCGACAGGTTCTTACAATGAGCAGTTCTTC. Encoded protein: CASSMSTGSYNEQFF.

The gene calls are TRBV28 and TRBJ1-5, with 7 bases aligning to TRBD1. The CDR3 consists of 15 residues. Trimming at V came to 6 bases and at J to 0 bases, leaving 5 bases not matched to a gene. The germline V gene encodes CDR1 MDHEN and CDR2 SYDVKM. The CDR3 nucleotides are TGTGCCAGCAGGCCCGGGACAGTTAGCAATCAGCCCCAGCATTTT. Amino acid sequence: CASRPGTVSNQPQHF. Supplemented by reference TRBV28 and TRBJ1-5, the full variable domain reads DVKVTQSSRYLVKRTGEKVFLECVQDMDHENMFWYRQDPGLGLRLIYFSYDVKMKEKGDIPEGYSVSREKKERFSLILESASTNQTSMYLCASRPGTVSNQPQHFGDGTRLSIL.

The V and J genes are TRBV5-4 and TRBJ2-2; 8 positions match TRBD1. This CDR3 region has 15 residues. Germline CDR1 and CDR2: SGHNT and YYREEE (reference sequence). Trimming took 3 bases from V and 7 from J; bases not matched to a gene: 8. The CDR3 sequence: CASSSPRGPIGELFF. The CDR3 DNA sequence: TGTGCCAGCAGCTCGCCCAGGGGGCCGATCGGGGAGCTGTTTTTT.

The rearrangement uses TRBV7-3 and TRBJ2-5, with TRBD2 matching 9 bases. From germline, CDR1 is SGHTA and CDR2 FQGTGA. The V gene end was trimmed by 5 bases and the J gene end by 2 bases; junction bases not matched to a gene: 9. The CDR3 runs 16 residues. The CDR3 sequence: CASSPWAGGRQETQYF. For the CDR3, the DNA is TGTGCCAGCAGCCCGTGGGCGGGGGGGCGGCAAGAGACCCAGTACTTC.

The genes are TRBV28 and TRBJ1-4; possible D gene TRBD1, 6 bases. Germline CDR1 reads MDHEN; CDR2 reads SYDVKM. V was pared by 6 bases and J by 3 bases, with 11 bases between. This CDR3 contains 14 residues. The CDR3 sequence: CASSEGGPNEKLFF. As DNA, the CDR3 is TGTGCCAGCAGCGAGGGGGGGCCTAATGAAAAACTGTTTTTT.

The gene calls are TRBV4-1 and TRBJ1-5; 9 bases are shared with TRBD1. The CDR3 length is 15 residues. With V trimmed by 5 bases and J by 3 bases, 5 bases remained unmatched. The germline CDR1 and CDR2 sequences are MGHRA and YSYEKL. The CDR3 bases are TGCGCCAGCAGCAACAGGGGGCTTAACAATCAGCCCCAGCATTTT. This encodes CASSNRGLNNQPQHF.

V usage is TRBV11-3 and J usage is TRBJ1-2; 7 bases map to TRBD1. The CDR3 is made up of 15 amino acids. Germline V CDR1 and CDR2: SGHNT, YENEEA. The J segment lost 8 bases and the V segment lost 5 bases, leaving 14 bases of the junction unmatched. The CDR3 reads CASSGRGQLSGGYTF. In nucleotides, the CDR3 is TGTGCCAGCAGCGGAAGGGGACAGTTAAGCGGGGGCTACACCTTC.

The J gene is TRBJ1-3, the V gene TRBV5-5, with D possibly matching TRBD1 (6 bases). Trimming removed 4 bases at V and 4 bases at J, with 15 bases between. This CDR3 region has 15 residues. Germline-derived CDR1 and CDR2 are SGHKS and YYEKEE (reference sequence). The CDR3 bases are TGTGCCAGCAGCGAAGACAGGCCAGCCGGAAACACCATATATTTT. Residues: CASSEDRPAGNTIYF. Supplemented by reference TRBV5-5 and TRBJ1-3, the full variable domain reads DAGVTQSPTHLIKTRGQQVTLRCSPISGHKSVSWYQQVLGQGPQFIFQYYEKEERGRGNFPDRFSARQFPNYSSELNVNALLLGDSALYLCASSEDRPAGNTIYFGEGSWLTVV.

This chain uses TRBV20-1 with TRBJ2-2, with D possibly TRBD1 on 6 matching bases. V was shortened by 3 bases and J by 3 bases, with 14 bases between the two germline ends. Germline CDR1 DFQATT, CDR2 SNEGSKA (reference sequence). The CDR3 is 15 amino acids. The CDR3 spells CSASQQGRDTGELFF. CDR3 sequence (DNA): TGCAGTGCTAGTCAACAGGGAAGGGACACCGGGGAGCTGTTTTTT.

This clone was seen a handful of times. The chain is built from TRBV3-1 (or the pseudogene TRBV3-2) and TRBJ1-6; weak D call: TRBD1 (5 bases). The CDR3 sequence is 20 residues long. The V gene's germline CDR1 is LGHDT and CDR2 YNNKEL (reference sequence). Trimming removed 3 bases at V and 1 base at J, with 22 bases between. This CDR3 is CASSHTNVRRGVSYNSPLHF. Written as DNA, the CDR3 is TGTGCCAGCAGCCATACGAATGTCCGACGGGGGGTGTCCTATAATTCACCCCTCCACTTT.

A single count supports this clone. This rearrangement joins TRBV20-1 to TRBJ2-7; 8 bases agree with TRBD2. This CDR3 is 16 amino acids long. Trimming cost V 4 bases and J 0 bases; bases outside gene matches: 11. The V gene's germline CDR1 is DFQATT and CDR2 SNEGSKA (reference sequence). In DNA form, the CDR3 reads TGCAGTGCTACTGAGGGAGCGGGGGCTTTCTCCTACGAGCAGTACTTC. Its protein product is CSATEGAGAFSYEQYF.

CDR3 sequence reads: CASSVNRQVTNYGYTF. The CDR3 nucleotides read TGTGCCAGCAGCGTCAATCGACAGGTTACTAACTATGGCTACACCTTC. The chain links TRBV7-2 to TRBJ1-2; D might be TRBD1 (6 bases). Germline V CDR1 and CDR2: SGHTA, FQGNSA. The CDR3 sequence is 16 residues long. The V end lost 5 bases, the J end lost 0 bases, and 16 bases lay between the germline ends.

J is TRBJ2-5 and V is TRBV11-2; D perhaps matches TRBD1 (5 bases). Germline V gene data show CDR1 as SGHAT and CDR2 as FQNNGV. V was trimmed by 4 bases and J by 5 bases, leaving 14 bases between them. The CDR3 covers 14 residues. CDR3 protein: CASSSRQKRETQYF. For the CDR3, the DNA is TGTGCCAGCAGCTCCCGACAGAAGAGGGAGACCCAGTACTTC.

The CDR3 protein is CASSLSGLYTDTQYF. The CDR3 DNA reads TGTGCCAGCAGCTTATCGGGACTTTACACAGATACGCAGTATTTT. The V gene is TRBV5-6, the J gene TRBJ2-3; possibly TRBD2 for D (6 bases). The CDR3 has 15 residues. Trimming removed 2 bases at V and 2 bases at J, with 12 bases between. Germline V gene data show CDR1 as SGHDT and CDR2 as YYEEEE.

CDR3 coding DNA: TGTGCCAGCAGCACCCGGACTAGCGGGAGCTCCTACAATGAGCAGTTCTTC. Protein product: CASSTRTSGSSYNEQFF. The V gene is TRBV7-8, the J gene TRBJ2-1, with TRBD2 matching over 13 bases. This CDR3 spans 17 amino acids. CDR1 is SGHVS and CDR2 is FQNEAQ in the germline V gene. Losses at the gene ends were 5 bases for V and 0 bases for J; bases not matched to a gene: 4.

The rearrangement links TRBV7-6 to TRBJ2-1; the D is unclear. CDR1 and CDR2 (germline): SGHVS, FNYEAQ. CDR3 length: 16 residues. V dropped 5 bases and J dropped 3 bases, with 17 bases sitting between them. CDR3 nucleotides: TGTGCCAGCAGCCCCTTTACCCCGGCCGGCTACAATGAGCAGTTCTTC. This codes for CASSPFTPAGYNEQFF.

CDR3 in amino acids: CATRGTSGSLGNEQFF. CDR3 DNA: TGTGCCACCAGGGGGACTAGCGGATCCCTGGGTAATGAGCAGTTCTTC. J is TRBJ2-1 and V is TRBV24-1; TRBD2 matches at 11 bases. CDR1 and CDR2 from the germline V gene are KGHDR and SFDVKD. V dropped 7 bases and J dropped 7; count of bases not matched to a gene: 11. CDR3 size: 16 residues.

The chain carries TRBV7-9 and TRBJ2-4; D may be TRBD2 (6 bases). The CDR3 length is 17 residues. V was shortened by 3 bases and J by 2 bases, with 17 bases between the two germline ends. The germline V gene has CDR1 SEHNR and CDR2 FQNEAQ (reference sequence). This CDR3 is CASSLGGRVLTKNIQYF. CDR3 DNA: TGTGCCAGCAGCTTGGGAGGACGGGTCCTTACCAAAAACATTCAGTACTTC.

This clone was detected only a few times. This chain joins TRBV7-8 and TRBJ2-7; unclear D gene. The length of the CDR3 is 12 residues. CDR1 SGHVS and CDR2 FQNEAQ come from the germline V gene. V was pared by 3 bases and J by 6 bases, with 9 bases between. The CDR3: CASSLVPVEQYF. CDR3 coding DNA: TGTGCCAGCAGCTTGGTTCCTGTCGAGCAGTACTTC. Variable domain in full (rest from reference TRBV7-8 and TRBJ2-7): GAGVSQSPRYKVAKRGQDVALRCDPISGHVSLFWYQQALGQGPEFLTYFQNEAQLDKSGLPSDRFFAERPEGSVSTLKIQRTQQEDSAVYLCASSLVPVEQYFGPGTRLTVT.

CDR3 protein: CASSGQGWGFFNEQFF. CDR3 nucleotide sequence: TGTGCCAGCAGTGGGCAGGGGTGGGGATTTTTCAATGAGCAGTTCTTC. The chain has TRBV6-1 and TRBJ2-1, with a possible D match to TRBD1 (6 bases). CDR1 is MNHNS, CDR2 SASEGT, per germline. With 4 bases removed from V and 6 bases from J, the gap between germline ends came to 19 bases. This CDR3 is built from 16 residues.

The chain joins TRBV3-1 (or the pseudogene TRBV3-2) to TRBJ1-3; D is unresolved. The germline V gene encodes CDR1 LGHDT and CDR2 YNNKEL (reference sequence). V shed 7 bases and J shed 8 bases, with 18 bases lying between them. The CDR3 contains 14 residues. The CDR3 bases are TGTGCCAGCATTGGGCATCCCCCTGCAGACACCATATATTTT. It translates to CASIGHPPADTIYF.

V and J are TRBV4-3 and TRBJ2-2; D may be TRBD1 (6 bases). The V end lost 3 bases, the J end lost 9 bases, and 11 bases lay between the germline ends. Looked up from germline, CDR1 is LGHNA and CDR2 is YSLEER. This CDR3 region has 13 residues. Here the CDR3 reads CASSHHRERELFF. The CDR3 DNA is TGCGCCAGCAGCCATCACAGGGAGCGGGAGCTGTTTTTT.

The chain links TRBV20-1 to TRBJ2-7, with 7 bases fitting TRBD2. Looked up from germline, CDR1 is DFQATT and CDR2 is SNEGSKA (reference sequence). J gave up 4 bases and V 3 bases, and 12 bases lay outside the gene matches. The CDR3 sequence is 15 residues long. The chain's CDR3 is CSASGEDGRQYEQYF. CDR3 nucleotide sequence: TGCAGTGCTAGTGGCGAGGACGGGAGGCAGTACGAGCAGTACTTC.

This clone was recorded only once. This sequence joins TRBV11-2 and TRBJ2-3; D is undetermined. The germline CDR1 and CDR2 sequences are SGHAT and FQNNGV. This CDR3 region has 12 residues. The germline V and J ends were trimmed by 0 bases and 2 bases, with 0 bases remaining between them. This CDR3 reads CASSLDTDTQYF. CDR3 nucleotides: TGTGCCAGCAGCTTAGACACAGATACGCAGTATTTT.

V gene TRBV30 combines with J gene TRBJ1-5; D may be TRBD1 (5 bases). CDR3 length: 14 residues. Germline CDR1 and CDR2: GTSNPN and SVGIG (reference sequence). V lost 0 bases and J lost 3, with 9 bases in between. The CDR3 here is CAWSVGTYNQPQHF. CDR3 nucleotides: TGTGCCTGGAGTGTAGGGACGTACAATCAGCCCCAGCATTTT.

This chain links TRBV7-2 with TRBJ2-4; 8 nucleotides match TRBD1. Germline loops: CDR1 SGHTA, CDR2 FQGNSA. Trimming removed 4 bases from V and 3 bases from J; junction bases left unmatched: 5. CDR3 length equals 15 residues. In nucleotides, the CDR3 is TGTGCCAGCAGCTCGCAGACAGGGGACAAAAACATTCAGTACTTC. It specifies CASSSQTGDKNIQYF.

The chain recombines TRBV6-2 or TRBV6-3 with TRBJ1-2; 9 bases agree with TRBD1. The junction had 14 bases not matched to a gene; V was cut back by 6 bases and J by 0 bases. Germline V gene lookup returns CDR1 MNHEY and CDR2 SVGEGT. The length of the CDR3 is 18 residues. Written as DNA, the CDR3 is TGTGCCAGCAGCAAGACCACCCTGGGACAGGGAACTAACTATGGCTACACCTTC. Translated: CASSKTTLGQGTNYGYTF.

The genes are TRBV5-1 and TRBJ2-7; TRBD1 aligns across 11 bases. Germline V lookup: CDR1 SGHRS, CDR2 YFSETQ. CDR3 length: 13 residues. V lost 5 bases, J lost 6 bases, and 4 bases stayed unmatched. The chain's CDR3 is CASRGTGGLEQYF. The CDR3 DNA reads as TGCGCCAGCAGGGGGACAGGGGGGCTCGAGCAGTACTTC.

CDR3 in amino acids: CASSLGRLNTEAFF. CDR3 in DNA: TGTGCCAGCAGCCTCGGACGGCTGAACACTGAAGCTTTCTTT. V usage is TRBV7-9 and J usage is TRBJ1-1; D unclear. V was cut by 5 bases and J by 0 bases, with 10 bases left in between. CDR1 and CDR2 (germline): SEHNR, FQNEAQ (reference sequence). This CDR3 is 14 amino acids long.

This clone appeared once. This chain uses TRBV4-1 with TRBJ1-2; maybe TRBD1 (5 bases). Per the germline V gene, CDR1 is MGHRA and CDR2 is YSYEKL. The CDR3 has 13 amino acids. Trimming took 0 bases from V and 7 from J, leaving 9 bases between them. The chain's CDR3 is CASSQEVRAGYTF. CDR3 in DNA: TGCGCCAGCAGCCAAGAGGTCAGGGCTGGCTACACCTTC.